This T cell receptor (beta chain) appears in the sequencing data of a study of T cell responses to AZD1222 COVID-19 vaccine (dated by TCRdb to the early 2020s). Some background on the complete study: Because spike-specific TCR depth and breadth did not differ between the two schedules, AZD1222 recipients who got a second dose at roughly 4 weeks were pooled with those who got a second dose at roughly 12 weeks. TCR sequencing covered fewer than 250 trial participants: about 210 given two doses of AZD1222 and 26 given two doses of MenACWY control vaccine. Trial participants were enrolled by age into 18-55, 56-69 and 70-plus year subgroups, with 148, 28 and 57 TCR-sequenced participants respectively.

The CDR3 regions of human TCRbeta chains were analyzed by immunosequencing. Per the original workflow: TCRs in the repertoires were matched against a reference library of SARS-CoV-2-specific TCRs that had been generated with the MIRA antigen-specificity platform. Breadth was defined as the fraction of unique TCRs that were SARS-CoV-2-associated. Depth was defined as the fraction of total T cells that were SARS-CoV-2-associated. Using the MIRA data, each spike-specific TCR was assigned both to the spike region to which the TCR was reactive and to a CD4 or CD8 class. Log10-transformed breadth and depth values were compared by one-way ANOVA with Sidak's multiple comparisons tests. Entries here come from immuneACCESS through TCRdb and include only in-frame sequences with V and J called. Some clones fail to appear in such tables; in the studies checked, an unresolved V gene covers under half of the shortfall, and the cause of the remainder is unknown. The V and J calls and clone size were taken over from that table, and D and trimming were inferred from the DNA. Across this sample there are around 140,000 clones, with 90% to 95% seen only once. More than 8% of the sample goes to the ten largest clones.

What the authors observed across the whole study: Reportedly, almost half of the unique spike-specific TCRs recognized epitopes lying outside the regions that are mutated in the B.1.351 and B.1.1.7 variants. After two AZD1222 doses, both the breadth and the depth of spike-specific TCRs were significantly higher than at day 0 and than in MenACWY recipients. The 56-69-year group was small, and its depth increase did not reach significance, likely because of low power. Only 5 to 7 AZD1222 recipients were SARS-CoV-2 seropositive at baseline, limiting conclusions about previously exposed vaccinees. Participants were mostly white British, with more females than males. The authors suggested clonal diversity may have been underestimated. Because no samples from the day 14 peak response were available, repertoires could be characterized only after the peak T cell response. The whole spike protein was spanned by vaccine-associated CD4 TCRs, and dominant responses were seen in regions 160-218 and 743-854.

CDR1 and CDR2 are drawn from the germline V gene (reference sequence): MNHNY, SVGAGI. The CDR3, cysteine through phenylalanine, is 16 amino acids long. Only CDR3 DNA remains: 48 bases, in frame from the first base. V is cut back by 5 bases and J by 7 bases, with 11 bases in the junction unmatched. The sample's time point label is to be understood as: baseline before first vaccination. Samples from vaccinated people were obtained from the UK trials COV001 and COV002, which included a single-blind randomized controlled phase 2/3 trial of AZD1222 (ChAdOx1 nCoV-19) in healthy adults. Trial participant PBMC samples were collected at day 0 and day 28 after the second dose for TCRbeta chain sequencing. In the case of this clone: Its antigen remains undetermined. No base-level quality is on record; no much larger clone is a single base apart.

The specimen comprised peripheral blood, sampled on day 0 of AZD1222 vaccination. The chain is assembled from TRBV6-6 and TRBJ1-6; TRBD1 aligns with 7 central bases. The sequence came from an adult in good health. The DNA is TGTGCCAGCAGTCAGACAACAGGGGTCAGAAATTCACCCCTCCACTTT. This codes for CASSQTTGVRNSPLHF.